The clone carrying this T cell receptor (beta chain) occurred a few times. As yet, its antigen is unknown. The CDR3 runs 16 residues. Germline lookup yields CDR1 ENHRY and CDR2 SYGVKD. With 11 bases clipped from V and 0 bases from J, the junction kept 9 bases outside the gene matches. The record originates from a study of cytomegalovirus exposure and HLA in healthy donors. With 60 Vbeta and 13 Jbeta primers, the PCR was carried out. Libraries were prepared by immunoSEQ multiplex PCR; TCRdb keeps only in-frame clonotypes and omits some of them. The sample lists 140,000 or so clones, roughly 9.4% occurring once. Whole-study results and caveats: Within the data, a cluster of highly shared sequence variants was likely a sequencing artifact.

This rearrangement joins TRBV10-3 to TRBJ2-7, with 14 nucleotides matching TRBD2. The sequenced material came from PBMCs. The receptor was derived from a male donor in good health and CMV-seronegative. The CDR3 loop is CAFTGTSGSPSYEQYF. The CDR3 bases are TGTGCCTTTACCGGGACTAGCGGGAGTCCCTCCTACGAGCAGTACTTC.